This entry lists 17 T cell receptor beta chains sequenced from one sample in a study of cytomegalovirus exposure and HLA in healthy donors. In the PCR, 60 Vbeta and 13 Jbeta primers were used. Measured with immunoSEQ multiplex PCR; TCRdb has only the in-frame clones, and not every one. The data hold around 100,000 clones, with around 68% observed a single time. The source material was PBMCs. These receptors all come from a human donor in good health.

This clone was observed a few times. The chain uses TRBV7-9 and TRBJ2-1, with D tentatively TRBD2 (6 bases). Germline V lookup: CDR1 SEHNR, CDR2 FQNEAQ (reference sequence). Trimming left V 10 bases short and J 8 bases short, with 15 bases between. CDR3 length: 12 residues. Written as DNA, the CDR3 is TGTGCCATACAACTAGCTCCGCATGAGCAGTTCTTC. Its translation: CAIQLAPHEQFF.

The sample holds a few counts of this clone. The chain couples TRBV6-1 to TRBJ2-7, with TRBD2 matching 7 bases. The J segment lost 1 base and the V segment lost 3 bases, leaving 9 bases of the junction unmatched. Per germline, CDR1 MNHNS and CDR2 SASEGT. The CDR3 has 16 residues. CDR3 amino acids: CASSEKRRRGSYEQYF. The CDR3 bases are TGTGCCAGCAGTGAGAAAAGGCGGCGGGGGTCCTACGAGCAGTACTTC.

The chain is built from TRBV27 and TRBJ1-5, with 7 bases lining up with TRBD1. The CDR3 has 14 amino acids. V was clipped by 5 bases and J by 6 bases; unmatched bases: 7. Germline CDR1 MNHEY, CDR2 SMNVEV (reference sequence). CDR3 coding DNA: TGTGCCAGCAGTCGACAGGGTCCTGGTCAGCCCCAGCATTTT. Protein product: CASSRQGPGQPQHF.

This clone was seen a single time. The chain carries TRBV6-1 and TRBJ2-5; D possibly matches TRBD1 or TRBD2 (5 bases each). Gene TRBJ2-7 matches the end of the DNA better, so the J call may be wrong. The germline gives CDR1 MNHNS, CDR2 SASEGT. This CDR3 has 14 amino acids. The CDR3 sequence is CASSEGVGAYEQYF. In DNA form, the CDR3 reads TGTGCCAGCAGTGAAGGTGTGGGGGCCTACGAGCAGTACTTC.

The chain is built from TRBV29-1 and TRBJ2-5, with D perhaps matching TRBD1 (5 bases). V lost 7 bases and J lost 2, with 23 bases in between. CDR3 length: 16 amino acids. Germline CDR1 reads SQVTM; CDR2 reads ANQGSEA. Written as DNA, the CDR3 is TGCAGCGCGTTTTTGAGGCGGCTGGGGCTTCAAGAGACCCAGTACTTC. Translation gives CSAFLRRLGLQETQYF.

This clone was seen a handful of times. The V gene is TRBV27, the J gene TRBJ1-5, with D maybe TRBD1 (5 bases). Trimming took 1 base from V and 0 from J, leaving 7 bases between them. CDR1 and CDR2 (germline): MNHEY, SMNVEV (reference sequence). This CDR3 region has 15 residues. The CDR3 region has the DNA TGTGCCAGCAGTTTATGGGGGGGTAGCAATCAGCCCCAGCATTTT. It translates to CASSLWGGSNQPQHF.

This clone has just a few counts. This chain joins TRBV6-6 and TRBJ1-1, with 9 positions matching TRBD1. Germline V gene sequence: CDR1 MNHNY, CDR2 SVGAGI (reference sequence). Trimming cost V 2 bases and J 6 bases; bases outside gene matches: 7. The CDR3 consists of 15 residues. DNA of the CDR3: TGTGCCAGCAGTTACGACAGGGGGAGATTTTCTGAAGCTTTCTTT. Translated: CASSYDRGRFSEAFF.

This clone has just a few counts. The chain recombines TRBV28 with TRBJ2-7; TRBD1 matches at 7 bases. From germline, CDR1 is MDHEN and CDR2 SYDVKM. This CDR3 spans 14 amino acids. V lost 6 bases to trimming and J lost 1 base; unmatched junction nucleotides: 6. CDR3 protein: CASSLGTDSYEQYF. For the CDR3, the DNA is TGTGCCAGCAGCCTAGGGACAGATTCCTACGAGCAGTACTTC.

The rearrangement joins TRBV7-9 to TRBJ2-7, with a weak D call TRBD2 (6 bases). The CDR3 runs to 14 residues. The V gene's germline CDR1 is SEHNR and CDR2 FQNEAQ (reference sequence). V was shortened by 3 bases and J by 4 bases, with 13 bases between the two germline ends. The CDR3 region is CASSFSPGLYEQYF. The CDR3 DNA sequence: TGTGCCAGCAGCTTCTCTCCAGGACTATACGAGCAGTACTTC.

The CDR3 is CASSPTTKETQYF. The CDR3 nucleotides read TGTGCCAGCAGCCCTACGACAAAAGAGACCCAGTACTTC. V usage is TRBV11-2 and J usage is TRBJ2-5; D not resolved. In germline, CDR1 is SGHAT, CDR2 FQNNGV. Trimming pared 5 bases from V and 3 bases from J, leaving 10 bases between. The CDR3 extends over 13 amino acids.

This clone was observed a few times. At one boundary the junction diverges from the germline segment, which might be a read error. The CDR3 reads CASSEDRAVNTEAFF. The CDR3 nucleotides are TGTGCCAGCAGCGAAGACAGGGCGGTGAACACTGAAGCTTTCTTT. This chain uses TRBV6-1 with TRBJ1-1; 7 bases agree with TRBD1. The CDR3 totals 15 residues. Germline CDR1 and CDR2: MNHNS and SASEGT.

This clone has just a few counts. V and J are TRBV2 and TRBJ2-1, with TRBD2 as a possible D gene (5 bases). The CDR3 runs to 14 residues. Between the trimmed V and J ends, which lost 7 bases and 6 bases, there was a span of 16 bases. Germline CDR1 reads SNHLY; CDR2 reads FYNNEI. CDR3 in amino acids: CASKERMLFNEQFF. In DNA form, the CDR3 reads TGTGCCAGCAAAGAGCGGATGCTTTTCAATGAGCAGTTCTTC.

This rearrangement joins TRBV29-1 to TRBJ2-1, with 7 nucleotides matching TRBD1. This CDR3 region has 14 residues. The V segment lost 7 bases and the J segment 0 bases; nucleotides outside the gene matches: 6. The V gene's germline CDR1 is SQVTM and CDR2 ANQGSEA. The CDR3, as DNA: TGCAGCGGACGGGACAGTGTCTCCTACAATGAGCAGTTCTTC. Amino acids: CSGRDSVSYNEQFF.

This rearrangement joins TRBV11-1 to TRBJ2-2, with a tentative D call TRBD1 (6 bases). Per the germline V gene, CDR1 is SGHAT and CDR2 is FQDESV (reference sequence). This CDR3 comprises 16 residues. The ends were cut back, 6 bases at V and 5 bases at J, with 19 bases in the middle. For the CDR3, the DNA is TGTGCCAGCAGTGCTTTAGAGGGGGTTTCGACCGGGGAGCTGTTTTTT. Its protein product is CASSALEGVSTGELFF.

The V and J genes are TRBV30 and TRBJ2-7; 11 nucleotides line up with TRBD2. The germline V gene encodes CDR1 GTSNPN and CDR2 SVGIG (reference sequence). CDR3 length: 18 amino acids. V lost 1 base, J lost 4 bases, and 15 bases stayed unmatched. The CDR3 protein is CAWSGGNLPGTSGYEQYF. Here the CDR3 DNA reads TGTGCCTGGAGTGGAGGCAACCTTCCGGGGACTAGCGGATACGAGCAGTACTTC.

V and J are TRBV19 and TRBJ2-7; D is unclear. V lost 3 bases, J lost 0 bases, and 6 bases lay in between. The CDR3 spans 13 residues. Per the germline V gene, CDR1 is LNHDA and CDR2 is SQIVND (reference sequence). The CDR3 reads CASSMSYSYEQYF. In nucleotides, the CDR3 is TGTGCCAGTAGTATGAGCTACTCCTACGAGCAGTACTTC.

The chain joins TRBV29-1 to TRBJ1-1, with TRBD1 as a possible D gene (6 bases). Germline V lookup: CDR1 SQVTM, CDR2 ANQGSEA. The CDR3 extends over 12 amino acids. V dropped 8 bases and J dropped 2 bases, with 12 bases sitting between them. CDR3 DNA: TGCAGCTCAACGGGGGGCAACACTGAAGCTTTCTTT. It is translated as CSSTGGNTEAFF.